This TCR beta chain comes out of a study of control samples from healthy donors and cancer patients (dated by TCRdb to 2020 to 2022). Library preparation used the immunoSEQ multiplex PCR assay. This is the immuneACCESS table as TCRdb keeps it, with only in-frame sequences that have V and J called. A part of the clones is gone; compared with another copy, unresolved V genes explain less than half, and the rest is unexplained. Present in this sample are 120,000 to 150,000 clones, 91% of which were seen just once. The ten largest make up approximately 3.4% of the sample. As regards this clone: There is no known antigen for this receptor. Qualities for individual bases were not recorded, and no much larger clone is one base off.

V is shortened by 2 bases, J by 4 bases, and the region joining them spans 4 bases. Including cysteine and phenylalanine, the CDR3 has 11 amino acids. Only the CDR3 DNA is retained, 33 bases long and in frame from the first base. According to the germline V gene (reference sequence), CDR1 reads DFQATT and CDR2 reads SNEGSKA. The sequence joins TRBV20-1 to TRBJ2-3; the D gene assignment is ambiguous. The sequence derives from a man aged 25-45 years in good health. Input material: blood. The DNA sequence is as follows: TGCAGTGCTAGATTTCCAGATACGCAGTATTTT. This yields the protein CSARFPDTQYF.